The next 26 T cell receptor beta chains were all read from a single sample in a study of early T cells in non-severe SARS-CoV-2 infection. A single record per CDR3 protein comes from TCRdb applying MiXCR to the 5' RACE reads. In the table there are around 30,000 distinct CDR3 sequences, roughly 5.3% of which are singletons. Sequenced input: whole blood. These receptor sequences come from an adult who was a healthcare worker with PCR-confirmed SARS-CoV-2 infection or an uninfected control (not recorded which).

This chain uses TRBV5-1 with TRBJ1-4; TRBD1 agrees at 7 bases. The CDR3 runs 17 residues. Germline loops: CDR1 SGHRS, CDR2 YFSETQ. Unmatched junction bases numbered 12, after V lost 3 bases and J lost 4 bases. The DNA for the CDR3 is TGCGCCAGCAGCTACCAGTATACGGGACAGTTTAATGAAAAACTGTTTTTT. It translates to CASSYQYTGQFNEKLFF.

This clonotype has a count of ten or more. V usage is TRBV6-6 and J usage is TRBJ2-2, with 8 bases identical to TRBD1. The ends lost 2 bases at V and 8 bases at J; junction bases unmatched: 7. The CDR3 sequence is 15 residues long. The germline gives CDR1 MNHNY, CDR2 SVGAGI (reference sequence). Written as DNA, the CDR3 is TGTGCCAGCAGTTACCCAGGACAGGGTCCAGGGGAGCTGTTTTTT. This translates into CASSYPGQGPGELFF.

This clonotype has more than one count but fewer than ten. The chain carries TRBV19 and TRBJ2-6; 14 nucleotides align to TRBD2. J lost 0 bases, V lost 5 bases, and 3 bases had no gene match. The CDR3 has 18 amino acids. CDR1 is LNHDA and CDR2 is SQIVND in the germline V gene (reference sequence). CDR3 coding DNA: TGTGCCAGTAGTTCCGGACTAGCGGGAGGCTCTGGGGCCAACGTCCTGACTTTC. Encoded protein: CASSSGLAGGSGANVLTF.

This clonotype was detected only a few times. The chain combines TRBV12-3 or TRBV12-4 with TRBJ2-3; TRBD2 agrees at 7 bases. V was clipped by 11 bases and J by 2 bases; unmatched bases: 10. The CDR3 runs to 14 residues. The CDR3 reads CAGALAGATDTQYF. The CDR3 DNA is TGTGCCGGAGCCTTAGCGGGTGCCACAGATACGCAGTATTTT.

Ten or more counts support this clonotype. CDR3 DNA: TGTGCCAGCAGCTTGCGGGGGGTCACCTACAATGAGCAGTTCTTC. The encoded protein is CASSLRGVTYNEQFF. V gene TRBV11-2 combines with J gene TRBJ2-1, with 8 bases aligning to TRBD2. The CDR3 loop spans 15 amino acids. The V segment lost 3 bases and the J segment 2 bases; nucleotides outside the gene matches: 3. Germline V gene lookup returns CDR1 SGHAT and CDR2 FQNNGV.

The J gene is TRBJ1-1, the V gene TRBV5-1; unclear D gene. V lost 4 bases, J lost 1 base, and 11 bases lay in between. Germline-derived CDR1 and CDR2 are SGHRS and YFSETQ. The CDR3 covers 14 residues. The CDR3 nucleotides are TGCGCCAGCAGCCCATCCAGGCAGAACACTGAAGCTTTCTTT. As protein: CASSPSRQNTEAFF.

This clonotype was seen many times. The chain is built from TRBV28 and TRBJ2-7; D possibly corresponds to TRBD1 (6 bases). This CDR3 has 14 residues. In germline, CDR1 is MDHEN, CDR2 SYDVKM. V shed 4 bases and J shed 3 bases, with 13 bases lying between them. CDR3 loop: CASSSGQRNYEQYF. For the CDR3, the DNA is TGTGCCAGCAGTTCAGGACAGAGAAACTACGAGCAGTACTTC.

This clonotype is a singleton in its sample. V gene TRBV5-1 combines with J gene TRBJ2-5, with 8 bases aligning to TRBD1. This CDR3 region has 18 residues. V lost 0 bases to trimming and J lost 0 bases; unmatched junction nucleotides: 10. Germline values: CDR1 SGHRS, CDR2 YFSETQ. CDR3 protein: CASSLEPGQANYQETQYF. The CDR3, as DNA: TGCGCCAGCAGCTTGGAACCGGGACAGGCTAATTACCAAGAGACCCAGTACTTC.

This clonotype has just a few counts. The chain recombines TRBV30 with TRBJ2-7, with 11 bases matching TRBD2. CDR1 GTSNPN and CDR2 SVGIG come from the germline V gene (reference sequence). This CDR3 has 16 residues. V dropped 6 bases and J dropped 5; count of bases not matched to a gene: 15. This CDR3 is CACTKQTSGSSHEQYF. The CDR3 DNA follows: TGTGCCTGCACCAAACAAACTAGCGGGAGTTCCCACGAGCAGTACTTC.

The chain joins TRBV11-2 to TRBJ2-2, with 7 bases identical to TRBD1. The V segment lost 5 bases and the J segment 0 bases; nucleotides outside the gene matches: 6. The CDR3 loop spans 16 amino acids. CDR1 and CDR2 (germline): SGHAT, FQNNGV. CDR3 DNA sequence: TGTGCCAGCAGCCCGAGACAGGGCTCGAACACCGGGGAGCTGTTTTTT. This sequence encodes CASSPRQGSNTGELFF.

This clonotype was counted many times. The chain uses TRBV5-6 and TRBJ1-1; 7 nucleotides match TRBD1. Unmatched junction bases numbered 9, after V lost 4 bases and J lost 0 bases. Germline V gene sequence: CDR1 SGHDT, CDR2 YYEEEE. CDR3 size: 16 residues. This CDR3 is CASSLTGAFMNTEAFF. CDR3 nucleotide sequence: TGTGCCAGCAGCCTAACAGGGGCGTTTATGAACACTGAAGCTTTCTTT.

The table lists this clonotype with many counts. The gene calls are TRBV9 and TRBJ2-3; 7 bases are a match to TRBD1. In germline, CDR1 is SGDLS, CDR2 YYNGEE. The ends lost 3 bases at V and 5 bases at J; junction bases unmatched: 3. The CDR3 totals 13 residues. As DNA, the CDR3 is TGTGCCAGCAGCGCCCGACAGGGAGATACGCAGTATTTT. This gives the protein CASSARQGDTQYF.

At least ten counts were recorded for this clonotype. The chain uses TRBV9 and TRBJ2-4; 8 nucleotides align to TRBD1. CDR1 is SGDLS and CDR2 is YYNGEE in the germline V gene. CDR3 length equals 15 residues. V shed 4 bases and J 9 bases; nucleotides not matched to a gene: 12. The CDR3 coding sequence is TGTGCCAGCAGCACAAGTGGACAGGGAGGTAGCATTCAGTACTTC. Amino acid sequence: CASSTSGQGGSIQYF.

This clonotype has at least ten counts. CDR3 amino acids: CASSSPFRLADYTDTQYF. CDR3 bases: TGTGCCAGCAGCTCCCCCTTTAGACTAGCGGATTACACCGATACGCAGTATTTT. The V and J genes are TRBV7-2 and TRBJ2-3; 9 bases align to TRBD2. Trimming removed 4 bases from V and 6 bases from J; junction bases left unmatched: 17. The CDR3 runs to 18 residues. The germline V gene encodes CDR1 SGHTA and CDR2 FQGNSA. The complete variable domain, with remaining parts taken from reference TRBV7-2 and TRBJ2-3, reads GAGVSQSPSNKVTEKGKDVELRCDPISGHTALYWYRQSLGQGLEFLIYFQGNSAPDKSGLPSDRFSAERTGGSVSTLTIQRTQQEDSAVYLCASSSPFRLADYTDTQYFGPGTRLTVL.

CDR3 bases: TGTGCCAGCAGCTTAGGAGGGGGGCTAAACACTGAAGCTTTCTTT. Translating gives CASSLGGGLNTEAFF. The V gene is TRBV7-9, the J gene TRBJ1-1; possible D gene TRBD1, 6 bases. From germline, CDR1 is SEHNR and CDR2 FQNEAQ (reference sequence). The CDR3 covers 15 residues. Deletions cut 1 base from V and 2 bases from J, with 11 bases between.

This clonotype was detected ten times or more. The gene calls are TRBV7-9 and TRBJ1-4; 8 bases match TRBD1. The CDR3 runs 14 residues. V lost 4 bases to trimming and J lost 8 bases; unmatched junction nucleotides: 6. Looked up from germline, CDR1 is SEHNR and CDR2 is FQNEAQ (reference sequence). CDR3 bases: TGTGCCAGCAGCTCACAGGGGGACGTGGAAAAACTGTTTTTT. This codes for CASSSQGDVEKLFF.

There are a few counts of this clonotype. CDR3 nucleotides: TGTGCCAGCAGCGCCTTAACAGGGAGAAGAACTGAAGCTTTCTTT. This translates into CASSALTGRRTEAFF. The chain recombines TRBV9 with TRBJ1-1; D possibly corresponds to TRBD1 (6 bases). The CDR3 has 15 amino acids. V shed 3 bases and J shed 5 bases, with 17 bases lying between them. Germline CDR1 and CDR2: SGDLS and YYNGEE.

This clonotype was detected ten times or more. V usage is TRBV7-2 and J usage is TRBJ2-5; TRBD2 aligns across 12 bases. This CDR3 region has 18 residues. J gave up 8 bases and V 5 bases, and 18 bases lay outside the gene matches. Germline CDR1 SGHTA, CDR2 FQGNSA. DNA of the CDR3: TGTGCCAGCAGCCCCCCTGGACTAGCGGGGAGGCCCCAGGGCACCCAGTACTTC. Translation gives CASSPPGLAGRPQGTQYF.

This clonotype has at least ten counts. Relative to the germline gene, one junction end is altered; a read error may explain this. The genes are TRBV7-7 and TRBJ2-3; D tentatively reads TRBD1 or TRBD2 (6 bases each). The germline V gene has CDR1 SSHAT and CDR2 FNYEAQ (reference sequence). CDR3 length: 15 residues. CDR3 residues: CASSLGGSGTDTQYF. The CDR3 DNA is TGTGCTAGCAGCTTAGGGGGGAGTGGCACAGATACGCAGTATTTT.

In its sample, this clonotype was seen many times. Here the CDR3 reads CASSVNSGNTIYF. CDR3 nucleotides: TGTGCCAGCAGCGTCAACTCTGGAAACACCATATATTTT. The chain links TRBV9 to TRBJ1-3; D gene unclear. V was pared by 2 bases and J by 0 bases, with 3 bases between. The length of the CDR3 is 13 residues. Germline V CDR1 and CDR2: SGDLS, YYNGEE.

This clonotype was detected many times. The chain couples TRBV19 to TRBJ2-1, with D tentatively TRBD1 (6 bases). The CDR3 length is 14 residues. CDR1 is LNHDA, CDR2 SQIVND, per germline (reference sequence). Trimming cost V 5 bases and J 8 bases, with 16 bases left between them. CDR3 DNA: TGTGCCAGTAGTCATCACAACAGGGCCGATGAGCAGTTCTTC. Amino acid sequence: CASSHHNRADEQFF.

This clonotype is medium-sized within its sample. The chain has TRBV13 and TRBJ1-4; TRBD1 agrees at 9 bases. Germline CDR1 reads PRHDT; CDR2 reads FYEKMQ (reference sequence). The CDR3 totals 16 residues. The junction had 10 bases not matched to a gene; V was cut back by 5 bases and J by 6 bases. CDR3 coding DNA: TGTGCCAGCAGCCCGCATCTGGGACAGGGCGATGAAAAACTGTTTTTT. The encoded protein is CASSPHLGQGDEKLFF.

This clonotype was recorded a few times. The chain couples TRBV7-2 to TRBJ1-5; no definite D call. The CDR3 is made up of 15 amino acids. The V end lost 2 bases, the J end lost 7 bases, and 15 bases lay between the germline ends. Germline CDR1 reads SGHTA; CDR2 reads FQGNSA. CDR3 bases: TGTGCCAGCAGCTTAACCCGGGAACAATGGCAGCCCCAGCATTTT. Amino acids: CASSLTREQWQPQHF.

J is TRBJ2-1 and V is TRBV7-6; 8 bases fit TRBD2. The germline V gene encodes CDR1 SGHVS and CDR2 FNYEAQ. The CDR3 spans 15 residues. Trimming took 2 bases from V and 3 from J; bases not matched to a gene: 3. DNA of the CDR3: TGTGCCAGCAGCTTATTTAGCGGGAACTACAATGAGCAGTTCTTC. This gives the protein CASSLFSGNYNEQFF.

The CDR3 sequence: CATSGRLGLAGASSYNEQFF. The CDR3 DNA reads TGTGCCACCAGCGGCCGACTGGGACTAGCGGGAGCTAGCTCCTACAATGAGCAGTTCTTC. The rearrangement links TRBV15 to TRBJ2-1; TRBD2 agrees at 14 bases. V shed 5 bases and J 0 bases; nucleotides not matched to a gene: 12. CDR3 length equals 20 residues. The germline CDR1 and CDR2 sequences are LNHNV and YYDKDF (reference sequence).

The sample holds many counts of this clonotype. The CDR3 region is CASTAESPGGTDTQYF. As DNA, the CDR3 is TGTGCCAGCACCGCCGAGAGCCCGGGTGGCACAGATACGCAGTATTTT. The chain is built from TRBV21-1 and TRBJ2-3; TRBD1 is the table's D call and was not checked against the DNA. TRBV21-1 is noted as a pseudogene. This CDR3 region has 16 residues.